This paragraph covers one TCR beta chain sequence. RNA, once extracted, was reverse transcribed into cDNA for use as the sequencing template. This table comes from immunoSEQ multiplex PCR, and its TCRdb copy is limited to in-frame clones, with some not included. This sample yields over 120,000 clones, of which roughly 54% are seen a single time; less than 20% belongs to the top ten. This entry comes from a study of CD8+ T cells in alopecia areata. As to treatment: oral pan-JAK inhibitor, 5-10 mg twice daily. As part of sample collection, lesional scalp punch biopsies and peripheral blood were taken from alopecia areata patients. J was trimmed by 0 bases and V by 3 bases; bases with no gene match: 7. CDR1 SGHDT and CDR2 YYEEEE come from the germline V gene. The CDR3 spans 16 residues.

Sample: CD8+ T cells sorted from blood, taken at week 4, from a patient treated with tofacitinib. V usage is TRBV5-6 and J usage is TRBJ1-1; 8 bases align to TRBD1. This TCR was sampled from a human donor with alopecia areata. The CDR3: CASSSTGALLNTEAFF. As DNA, the CDR3 is TGTGCCAGCAGCTCGACAGGGGCCCTTTTGAACACTGAAGCTTTCTTT.